Listed below are T cell receptor beta chains from one sample, sequenced in a study of tumor-infiltrating lymphocytes in primary liver carcinoma. Via MiXCR, TCRdb re-called the multiplex PCR reads, giving one row per CDR3 protein. The data show around 170,000 distinct CDR3 sequences, with about 55% seen just once and 72% held by the top ten. What was sequenced was peripheral blood. The receptors here all came from a man aged 35 to 55 with primary liver carcinoma and hepatitis B virus infection. Both conserved end residues are part of each CDR3. Fields, in order: clone size, V gene, D gene, J gene, CDR3 protein, CDR3 DNA. The D gene is left open where the match is weak. A row's size may be missing; if present it is once, few, many or a size class.

.	TRBV30	.	TRBJ2-1	CAQPGEGADEQFF	TGTGCCCAACCGGGAGAGGGGGCCGATGAGCAGTTCTTC
.	TRBV7-9	.	TRBJ1-4	CASSLDAAANEKLFF	TGTGCCAGCAGCTTAGACGCGGCGGCTAATGAAAAACTGTTTTTT
.	TRBV4-1	.	TRBJ2-3	CASSQGPKDTQYF	TGCGCCAGCAGCCAAGGTCCGAAAGATACGCAGTATTTT
.	TRBV4-2	.	TRBJ1-4	CAGSQDRGGVDEKLFF	TGTGCCGGCAGCCAAGATCGGGGAGGGGTCGATGAAAAACTGTTTTTT
.	TRBV11-2	TRBD2	TRBJ2-1	CGSSSGLAGVRLEDGF	TGTGGCAGCAGCTCCGGACTAGCTGGAGTTCGCCTGGAAGATGGCTTC
.	TRBV11-3	TRBD1	TRBJ1-3	CASSTGLSGNTIYF	TGTGCCAGCTCGACAGGGCTATCTGGAAACACCATATATTTT
few	TRBV6-1	.	TRBJ2-1	CASSESWGGGDEQFF	TGTGCCAGCAGTGAATCATGGGGAGGGGGCGATGAGCAGTTCTTC
.	TRBV5-4	.	TRBJ2-3	CASSLGGSGTDTQYF	TGTGCCAGCAGCCTAGGGGGGAGTGGCACAGATACGCAGTATTTT
.	TRBV4-2	.	TRBJ2-5	CASSQDRETKYF	TGTGCCAGCAGCCAAGATCGAGAGACCAAGTACTTC
once	TRBV18	.	TRBJ2-1	CASSPSGGQGPYNEQFF	TGTGCCAGCTCACCATCCGGGGGGCAGGGCCCCTACAATGAGCAGTTCTTC
.	TRBV11-2	.	TRBJ2-7	CASSLEVGPTYEHYF	TGTGCCAGCAGCTTAGAGGTCGGTCCAACCTACGAGCATTACTTC
few	TRBV14	.	TRBJ2-4	CASSQELGNIQYF	TGTGCCAGCAGCCAAGAGCTGGGAAACATTCAGTACTTC
few	TRBV5-4	TRBD2	TRBJ2-1	CASSFGTSPLSSYNEQFF	TGTGCCAGCAGCTTCGGGACTAGCCCCCTTAGCTCCTACAATGAGCAGTTCTTC
.	TRBV12-3/TRBV12-4	TRBD1	TRBJ2-1	CASSSDRGEEQFF	TGTGCCAGCAGTTCAGACAGGGGCGAAGAGCAGTTCTTC
.	TRBV29-1	TRBD2	TRBJ2-2	CSVKNSGRAPGELFF	TGCAGCGTTAAAAATAGCGGGAGGGCCCCCGGGGAGCTGTTTTTT
.	TRBV25-1	.	TRBJ1-2	CASSEYGDGYTF	TGTGCCAGCAGTGAATACGGGGATGGCTACACCTTC
.	TRBV28	.	TRBJ2-3	CASSTPETQYF	TGTGCCAGCAGTACCCCAGAAACGCAGTATTTT
.	TRBV11-2	.	TRBJ2-5	CASSLDPNVGILETLYF	TGTGCCAGCAGCTTAGATCCGAACGTCGGGATTTTAGAGACCCTGTACTTC
.	TRBV6-5	TRBD1	TRBJ1-1	CATSRGENTEAFF	TGTGCCACGAGCAGGGGGGAGAACACTGAAGCTTTCTTT
.	TRBV19	.	TRBJ1-1	CASIRWRGDTNTEAFF	TGTGCCAGTATTCGATGGAGGGGAGATACTAACACTGAAGCTTTCTTT
.	TRBV11-2	TRBD2	TRBJ2-7	CACSPVGGYEQYF	TGTGCCTGCAGCCCAGTGGGAGGGTACGAGCAGTACTTC
.	TRBV4-1	.	TRBJ1-5	CASSQQGSGQPQHF	TGCGCCAGCAGCCAACAGGGGTCCGGTCAGCCCCAGCATTTT
.	TRBV11-2	.	TRBJ2-7	CGSSNLDISSYVQYF	TGTGGCAGCAGCAACTTGGACATCTCCTCCTACGTGCAGTACTTC
.	TRBV4-2	.	TRBJ1-5	CASSQGQTNQPQHF	TGTGCCAGCAGCCAAGGACAAACCAATCAGCCCCAGCATTTT
few	TRBV7-8	TRBD1	TRBJ2-1	CASSSPGQGAGEQFF	TGTGCCAGCAGCTCTCCGGGACAGGGGGCAGGTGAGCAGTTCTTC
.	TRBV28	.	TRBJ2-2	CASSVTHIRISGELFF	TGTGCCAGCAGTGTCACCCACATCAGGATCTCCGGGGAGCTGTTTTTT